Shown below are 26 T cell receptor beta chains from a single sample sequenced in a study of glioma-infiltrating T cells after dendritic cell vaccination. Libraries were prepared by immunoSEQ multiplex PCR; TCRdb keeps only in-frame clonotypes and omits some of them. The repertoire consists of about 65,000 clones, with about nine tenths occurring once and the leading ten covering roughly 12%. Time point here: after dendritic cell vaccination, including at tumor progression/relapse. Sequenced here: blood, sampled after dendritic cell vaccination. The receptor set was obtained from a human donor with glioblastoma.

DNA for the CDR3: TGTGCCAGCAGCTTAGCGCGGGGGGTCTCGGTGAACACTGAAGCTTTCTTT. Residues: CASSLARGVSVNTEAFF. This sequence joins TRBV7-2 and TRBJ1-1; D is perhaps TRBD1 (5 bases). V dropped 0 bases and J dropped 0 bases, with 14 bases sitting between them. CDR1 and CDR2 (germline): SGHTA, FQGNSA. The CDR3 consists of 17 residues.

This clone has only one observation. The J gene is TRBJ2-5, the V gene TRBV19; 7 bases align to TRBD1. The CDR3 is 14 amino acids. V was pared by 3 bases and J by 2 bases, with 3 bases of the junction left unmatched. CDR1 is LNHDA, CDR2 SQIVND, per germline (reference sequence). The DNA of the CDR3 is TGTGCCAGTAGTATTGGGGGACAGCAAGAGACCCAGTACTTC. This codes for CASSIGGQQETQYF.

The V gene is TRBV4-2, the J gene TRBJ1-6; D is possibly TRBD1 (5 bases). This CDR3 is 16 amino acids long. Per germline, CDR1 LGHNA and CDR2 YNFKEQ. Trimming cost V 1 base and J 7 bases, with 14 bases left between them. In DNA, the CDR3 is TGTGCCAGCAGCCAAGCGCAGGGTGTATACAATTCACCCCTCCACTTT. It specifies CASSQAQGVYNSPLHF.

V usage is TRBV25-1 and J usage is TRBJ1-5; possible D gene TRBD1, 6 bases. Germline V gene sequence: CDR1 MGHDK, CDR2 SYGVNS. V lost 8 bases and J lost 0, with 8 bases in between. The CDR3 is 13 residues long. CDR3 region: CASQGYSNQPQHF. In nucleotides, the CDR3 is TGTGCCAGCCAGGGGTATAGCAATCAGCCCCAGCATTTT.

This chain links TRBV5-1 with TRBJ2-5; D not certain. CDR3 length: 14 residues. Trimming shortened V by 6 bases and J by 1 base, and 13 bases separated the two germline ends. The V gene's germline CDR1 is SGHRS and CDR2 YFSETQ. CDR3 in amino acids: CASMSGSPQETQYF. The DNA of the CDR3 is TGCGCCAGCATGAGTGGTTCGCCCCAAGAGACCCAGTACTTC.

The chain joins TRBV5-1 to TRBJ1-4; 8 bases fit TRBD1. Germline V lookup: CDR1 SGHRS, CDR2 YFSETQ. The CDR3 is 15 residues long. The ends lost 3 bases at V and 7 bases at J; junction bases unmatched: 8. The CDR3 loop reads CASSSTGEKFEKLFF. The CDR3 coding sequence is TGCGCCAGCAGCTCGACAGGGGAGAAATTTGAAAAACTGTTTTTT.

V and J are TRBV11-2 and TRBJ2-7; no clear D gene. V lost 1 base and J 4 bases, leaving 11 bases between the germline ends. This CDR3 is built from 14 residues. The germline V gene has CDR1 SGHAT and CDR2 FQNNGV. The CDR3 region is CASSLARVPYEQYF. The DNA of the CDR3 is TGTGCCAGCAGCTTAGCTCGGGTACCTTACGAGCAGTACTTC.

This chain connects TRBV6-5 to TRBJ2-1, with 11 bases that match TRBD2. Germline CDR1 MNHEY, CDR2 SVGAGI. V was pared by 7 bases and J by 7 bases, with 6 bases of the junction left unmatched. This CDR3 has 14 residues. The CDR3 region is CASTALAGENEQFF. The DNA of the CDR3 is TGTGCCAGCACCGCACTAGCGGGAGAGAATGAGCAGTTCTTC.

The rearrangement joins TRBV5-5 to TRBJ2-1; D might be TRBD2 (5 bases). The CDR3 spans 15 residues. Germline CDR1 reads SGHKS; CDR2 reads YYEKEE (reference sequence). V was pared by 3 bases and J by 9 bases, with 19 bases between. CDR3: CASSSGKAVVGEQFF. CDR3 sequence (DNA): TGTGCCAGCAGCTCCGGGAAGGCGGTCGTGGGTGAGCAGTTCTTC.

V gene TRBV25-1 combines with J gene TRBJ1-4, with 12 bases fitting TRBD1. This CDR3 has 16 amino acids. Germline CDR1 MGHDK, CDR2 SYGVNS. The V gene end was trimmed by 6 bases and the J gene end by 8 bases; junction bases not matched to a gene: 10. The DNA for the CDR3 is TGTGCCAGCAGGAGAGAGGGACAGGGGGCCCGGGAAAAACTGTTTTTT. It is translated as CASRREGQGAREKLFF.

V is TRBV5-1 and J is TRBJ2-6; D remains unclear. V lost 4 bases, J lost 4 bases, and 9 bases lay in between. Germline-derived CDR1 and CDR2 are SGHRS and YFSETQ. This CDR3 contains 14 residues. The CDR3 here is CASSVASGANVLTF. The CDR3 nucleotides read TGCGCCAGCAGCGTAGCCTCGGGGGCCAACGTCCTGACTTTC.

The chain recombines TRBV19 with TRBJ1-1, with 10 bases aligning to TRBD1. V lost 8 bases and J lost 6; bases outside the gene matches: 18. This CDR3 region has 17 residues. Germline loops: CDR1 LNHDA, CDR2 SQIVND (reference sequence). The CDR3 spells CASRKTDRGDRGAEAFF. The CDR3, as DNA: TGTGCCAGTCGTAAAACGGACAGGGGGGACAGGGGCGCTGAAGCTTTCTTT.

A word on this clone: This same CDR3 is encoded by further DNA sequences in the sample. The CDR3 is CASSQTGNNSPLHF. The CDR3 DNA follows: TGCGCCAGCAGCCAAACAGGAAATAATTCACCCCTCCACTTT. This chain joins TRBV4-1 and TRBJ1-6, with a possible D match to TRBD1 (5 bases). V dropped 2 bases and J dropped 5 bases, with 7 bases sitting between them. CDR3 size: 14 residues. CDR1 MGHRA and CDR2 YSYEKL come from the germline V gene.

J is TRBJ1-1 and V is TRBV18; TRBD1 might be the D (5 bases). The CDR3 sequence is 15 residues long. Trimming removed 0 bases at V and 0 bases at J, with 8 bases between. Germline V lookup: CDR1 KGHSH, CDR2 LQKENI. This chain's CDR3 is CASSPPTGVNTEAFF. The CDR3 DNA sequence: TGTGCCAGCTCACCACCGACGGGGGTGAACACTGAAGCTTTCTTT.

The rearrangement uses TRBV11-2 and TRBJ2-3; unclear D gene. Germline V gives CDR1 SGHAT, CDR2 FQNNGV. The CDR3 is 14 amino acids. Trimming took 5 bases from V and 0 from J, leaving 9 bases between them. The CDR3 spells CASSPTWSTDTQYF. CDR3 bases: TGTGCCAGCAGCCCGACTTGGAGCACAGATACGCAGTATTTT.

V usage is TRBV30 and J usage is TRBJ2-6, with D perhaps matching TRBD2 (5 bases). In germline, CDR1 is GTSNPN, CDR2 SVGIG (reference sequence). The CDR3 length is 15 residues. The V end was cut by 0 bases, the J end by 3 bases, with 9 bases between. The CDR3, as DNA: TGTGCCTGGAGTGTAGACGGGGTTGGGGCCAACGTCCTGACTTTC. This codes for CAWSVDGVGANVLTF.

The rearrangement links TRBV11-3 to TRBJ2-1; D remains ambiguous. The germline V gene encodes CDR1 SGHNT and CDR2 YENEEA. Trimming shortened V by 5 bases and J by 10 bases, and 15 bases separated the two germline ends. This CDR3 is 13 amino acids long. The CDR3 sequence is CASSLTATREQFF. The CDR3 nucleotides are TGTGCCAGCAGCCTAACAGCCACCCGGGAGCAGTTCTTC.

The chain has TRBV30 and TRBJ1-1, with D perhaps TRBD1 (5 bases). The germline CDR1 and CDR2 sequences are GTSNPN and SVGIG (reference sequence). The CDR3 length is 15 residues. V lost 2 bases and J 4 bases, leaving 17 bases between the germline ends. CDR3 DNA: TGTGCCTGGAGTCCCAAGCGGGGGTTGGGCACTGAAGCTTTCTTT. Translating gives CAWSPKRGLGTEAFF.

The chain carries TRBV18 and TRBJ2-1; tentative D call: TRBD2 (6 bases). V was cut by 8 bases and J by 3 bases, with 20 bases left in between. CDR1 KGHSH and CDR2 LQKENI come from the germline V gene. The CDR3 sequence is 16 residues long. This CDR3 is CASPGRGGGIYNEQFF. The CDR3 nucleotides read TGTGCCAGCCCCGGTAGGGGTGGCGGGATCTACAATGAGCAGTTCTTC.

CDR3 residues: CASSLETANTEAFF. The CDR3 nucleotides read TGCGCCAGCAGCTTGGAGACAGCGAACACTGAAGCTTTCTTT. The chain links TRBV5-1 to TRBJ1-1; D is possibly TRBD1 (5 bases). The CDR3 is made up of 14 amino acids. Trimming cost V 0 bases and J 1 base, with 7 bases left between them. Germline-derived CDR1 and CDR2 are SGHRS and YFSETQ.

The rearrangement joins TRBV19 to TRBJ2-1, with 10 bases lining up with TRBD2. CDR1 LNHDA and CDR2 SQIVND come from the germline V gene (reference sequence). J gave up 4 bases and V 9 bases, and 6 bases lay outside the gene matches. The CDR3 sequence is 14 residues long. CDR3 protein: CARTSSGSYNEQFF. In DNA, the CDR3 is TGTGCCAGGACATCTAGCGGGAGTTACAATGAGCAGTTCTTC.

The J gene is TRBJ1-3, the V gene TRBV9; D may be TRBD1 (5 bases). With 0 bases removed from V and 2 bases from J, the gap between germline ends came to 9 bases. In germline, CDR1 is SGDLS, CDR2 YYNGEE. The CDR3 is 15 amino acids. CDR3 DNA sequence: TGTGCCAGCAGCGTAGAATCGGGGGCTGGAAACACCATATATTTT. Its protein is CASSVESGAGNTIYF.

This chain joins TRBV7-2 and TRBJ2-7; a possible D gene is TRBD1 (5 bases). CDR3 length: 15 amino acids. V lost 1 base to trimming and J lost 3 bases, with 13 bases between them. Germline V lookup: CDR1 SGHTA, CDR2 FQGNSA. The CDR3 sequence is CASSLGFGGHYEQYF. CDR3 DNA: TGTGCCAGCAGCTTAGGTTTCGGCGGACACTACGAGCAGTACTTC.

CDR3 in amino acids: CASSPGTGGESPLHF. CDR3 sequence (DNA): TGCGCCAGCAGCCCGGGGACAGGGGGAGAATCACCCCTCCACTTT. The chain employs TRBV5-1 and TRBJ1-6; TRBD1 matches 11 bases. The CDR3 contains 15 residues. The V gene's germline CDR1 is SGHRS and CDR2 YFSETQ. V lost 4 bases and J lost 10; bases outside the gene matches: 7.

The J gene is TRBJ1-5, the V gene TRBV18, with TRBD1 matching over 10 bases. V lost 2 bases, J lost 3 bases, and 4 bases stayed unmatched. This CDR3 spans 16 amino acids. Per germline, CDR1 KGHSH and CDR2 LQKENI. CDR3 region: CASSPLDRGYNQPQHF. The CDR3 DNA reads as TGTGCCAGCTCACCATTGGACAGGGGGTACAATCAGCCCCAGCATTTT.

J is TRBJ2-2 and V is TRBV5-5; the D is unclear. The CDR3 runs 13 residues. Germline lookup yields CDR1 SGHKS and CDR2 YYEKEE (reference sequence). Trimming pared 3 bases from V and 3 bases from J, leaving 6 bases between. CDR3 protein: CASSWSDTGELFF. DNA for the CDR3: TGTGCCAGCAGCTGGTCGGACACCGGGGAGCTGTTTTTT.